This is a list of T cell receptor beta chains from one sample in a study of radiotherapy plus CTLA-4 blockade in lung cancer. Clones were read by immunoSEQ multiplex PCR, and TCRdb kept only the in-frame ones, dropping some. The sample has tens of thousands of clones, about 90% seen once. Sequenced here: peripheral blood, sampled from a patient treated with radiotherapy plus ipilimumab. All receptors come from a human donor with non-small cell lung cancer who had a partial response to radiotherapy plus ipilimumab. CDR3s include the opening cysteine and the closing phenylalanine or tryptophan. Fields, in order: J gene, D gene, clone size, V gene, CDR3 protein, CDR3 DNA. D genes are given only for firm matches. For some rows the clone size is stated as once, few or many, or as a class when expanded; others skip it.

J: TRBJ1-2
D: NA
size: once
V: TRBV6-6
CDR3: CASRDGGLGYTF
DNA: TGTGCCAGCAGGGACGGAGGATTGGGCTACACCTTC

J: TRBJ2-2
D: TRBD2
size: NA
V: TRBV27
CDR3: CASSFWEGNTGELFF
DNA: TGTGCCAGCAGTTTCTGGGAGGGAAACACCGGGGAGCTGTTTTTT

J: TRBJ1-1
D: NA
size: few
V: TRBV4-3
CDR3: CASSLNPGNTEAFF
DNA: TGCGCCAGCAGCCTCAACCCAGGGAACACTGAAGCTTTCTTT

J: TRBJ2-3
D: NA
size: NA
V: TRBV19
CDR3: CASSDRSTDTQYF
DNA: TGTGCCAGTAGTGACAGGAGCACAGATACGCAGTATTTT

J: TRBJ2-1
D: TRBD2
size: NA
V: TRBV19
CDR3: CASRTSGRGGEQFF
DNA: TGTGCCAGTAGGACTAGCGGGAGAGGGGGTGAGCAGTTCTTC

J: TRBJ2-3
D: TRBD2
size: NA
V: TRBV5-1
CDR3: CASSSGTSGNTDTQYF
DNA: TGCGCCAGCAGCTCGGGGACTAGCGGAAACACAGATACGCAGTATTTT

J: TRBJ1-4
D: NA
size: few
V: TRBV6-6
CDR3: CASTLAWGDNEKLFF
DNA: TGTGCCAGCACCCTCGCGTGGGGGGATAATGAAAAACTGTTTTTT

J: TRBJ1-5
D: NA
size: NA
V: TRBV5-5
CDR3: CASSWSGGDQPQHF
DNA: TGTGCCAGCAGCTGGAGCGGAGGGGATCAGCCCCAGCATTTT

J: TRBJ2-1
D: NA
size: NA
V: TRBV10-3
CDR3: CAISGGGSGSYNEQFF
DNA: TGTGCCATCAGCGGAGGGGGCAGCGGTTCCTACAATGAGCAGTTCTTC

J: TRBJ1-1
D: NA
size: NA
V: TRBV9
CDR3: CASSEVAFMNTEAFF
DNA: TGTGCCAGCAGTGAGGTCGCTTTTATGAACACTGAAGCTTTCTTT

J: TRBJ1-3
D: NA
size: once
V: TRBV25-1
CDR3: CASSELGGPGNTIYF
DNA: TGTGCCAGCAGTGAATTGGGGGGTCCTGGAAACACCATATATTTT

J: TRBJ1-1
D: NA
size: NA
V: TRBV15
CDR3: CATSRVMAGDTEAFF
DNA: TGTGCCACCAGCAGAGTTATGGCAGGGGACACTGAAGCTTTCTTT

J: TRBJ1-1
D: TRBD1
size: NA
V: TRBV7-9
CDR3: CASSLRGQNTEAFF
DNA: TGTGCCAGCAGCTTAAGGGGGCAAAACACTGAAGCTTTCTTT

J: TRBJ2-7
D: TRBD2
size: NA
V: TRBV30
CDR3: CAWSLAGGGTYEQYF
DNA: TGTGCCTGGAGTTTAGCGGGAGGTGGAACCTACGAGCAGTACTTC

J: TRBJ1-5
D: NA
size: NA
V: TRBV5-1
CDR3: CASSVRGDSNQPQHF
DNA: TGCGCCAGCAGCGTCCGGGGGGATAGCAATCAGCCCCAGCATTTT

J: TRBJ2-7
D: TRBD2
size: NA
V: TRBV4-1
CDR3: CASSQGGGRDTYEQYF
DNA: TGCGCCAGCAGCCAAGGGGGCGGGAGGGACACCTACGAGCAGTACTTC

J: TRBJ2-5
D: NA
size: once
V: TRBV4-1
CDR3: CASSQVGSETQYF
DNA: TGCGCCAGCAGCCAAGTCGGTTCAGAGACCCAGTACTTC

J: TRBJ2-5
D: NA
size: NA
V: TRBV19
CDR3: CASSNRASETQYF
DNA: TGTGCCAGTAGTAACAGGGCTTCAGAGACCCAGTACTTC

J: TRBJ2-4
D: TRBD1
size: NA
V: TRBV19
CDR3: CASRVGQGNIQYF
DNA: TGTGCCAGTAGAGTCGGACAGGGGAACATTCAGTACTTC

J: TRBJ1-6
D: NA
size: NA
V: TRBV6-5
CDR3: CASSYVGNYNSPLHF
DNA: TGTGCCAGCAGTTACGTCGGGAACTATAATTCACCCCTCCACTTT

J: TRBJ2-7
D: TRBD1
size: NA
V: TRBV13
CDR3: CASSYTTGTIRGEQYF
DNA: TGTGCCAGCAGCTACACGACAGGGACGATTCGAGGCGAGCAGTACTTC

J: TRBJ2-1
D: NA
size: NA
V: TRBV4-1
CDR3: CASSQVGGSNEQFF
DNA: TGCGCCAGCAGCCAAGTAGGAGGCTCAAATGAGCAGTTCTTC

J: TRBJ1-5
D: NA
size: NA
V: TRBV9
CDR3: CASSLGHQNQPQHF
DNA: TGTGCCAGCAGCCTCGGACACCAAAATCAGCCCCAGCATTTT

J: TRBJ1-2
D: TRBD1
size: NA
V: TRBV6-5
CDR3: CASSLTGGTANYGYTF
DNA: TGTGCCAGCAGTTTGACAGGGGGTACGGCTAACTATGGCTACACCTTC

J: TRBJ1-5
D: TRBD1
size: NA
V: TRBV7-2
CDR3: CASSLTGPNQPQHF
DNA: TGTGCCAGCAGCTTGACAGGGCCCAATCAGCCCCAGCATTTT

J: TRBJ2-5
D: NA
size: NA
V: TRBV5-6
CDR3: CASSLVTEETQYF
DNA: TGTGCCAGCAGCTTGGTGACAGAGGAGACCCAGTACTTC

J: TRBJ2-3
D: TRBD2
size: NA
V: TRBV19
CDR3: CASSMRLPGLAGVEDTQYF
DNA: TGTGCCAGTAGTATGAGGCTTCCGGGACTAGCGGGAGTGGAAGATACGCAGTATTTT

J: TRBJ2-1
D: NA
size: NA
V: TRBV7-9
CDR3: CASSFSLLRNEQFF
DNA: TGTGCCAGCAGCTTCTCCCTCCTGCGCAATGAGCAGTTCTTC

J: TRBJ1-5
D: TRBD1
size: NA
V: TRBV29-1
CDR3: CSVGRGEGQPQHF
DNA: TGCAGCGTGGGCAGGGGGGAAGGACAGCCCCAGCATTTT

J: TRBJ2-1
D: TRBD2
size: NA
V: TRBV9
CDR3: CASSVAGVTGLEGNEQFF
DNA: TGTGCCAGCAGCGTAGCAGGGGTCACGGGACTAGAGGGTAATGAGCAGTTCTTC

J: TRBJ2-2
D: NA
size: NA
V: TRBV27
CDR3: CASSLVGSDGELFF
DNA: TGTGCCAGCAGTTTGGTAGGGAGTGACGGGGAGCTGTTTTTT

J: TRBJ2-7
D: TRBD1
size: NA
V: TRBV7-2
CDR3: CASSLALGTAYEQYF
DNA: TGTGCCAGCAGCTTAGCGTTAGGGACAGCCTACGAGCAGTACTTC

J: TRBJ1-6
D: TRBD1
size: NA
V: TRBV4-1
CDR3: CASSQGDRGNSPLHF
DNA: TGCGCCAGCAGCCAAGGGGACAGGGGGAATTCACCCCTCCACTTT

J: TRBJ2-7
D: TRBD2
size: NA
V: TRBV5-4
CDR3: CASSLGAGSRRSEQYF
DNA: TGTGCCAGCAGCTTGGGAGCGGGGTCCCGCCGGAGCGAGCAGTACTTC

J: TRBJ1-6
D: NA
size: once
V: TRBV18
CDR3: CASSPQGGASPLHF
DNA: TGTGCCAGCTCACCGCAGGGAGGGGCATCACCCCTCCACTTT

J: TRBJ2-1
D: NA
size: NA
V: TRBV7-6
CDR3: CASSPSPQADFYNEQFF
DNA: TGTGCCAGCAGCCCGAGCCCTCAAGCTGACTTCTACAATGAGCAGTTCTTC

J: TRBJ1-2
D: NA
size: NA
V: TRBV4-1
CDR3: CASGRGSYGYTF
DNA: TGCGCCAGCGGCCGAGGGAGCTATGGCTACACCTTC

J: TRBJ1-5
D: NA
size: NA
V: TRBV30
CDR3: CAWSPYNGRNQPQHF
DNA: TGTGCCTGGAGTCCATATAACGGTCGCAATCAGCCCCAGCATTTT

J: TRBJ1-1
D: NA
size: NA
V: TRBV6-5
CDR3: CASSLGRDSEAFF
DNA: TGTGCCAGCAGCCTAGGACGGGATTCTGAAGCTTTCTTT

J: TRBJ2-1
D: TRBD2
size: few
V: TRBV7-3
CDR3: CASSPLAGGRGEQFF
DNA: TGTGCCAGCAGCCCTCTAGCGGGAGGGCGCGGTGAGCAGTTCTTC

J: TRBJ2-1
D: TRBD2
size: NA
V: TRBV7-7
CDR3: CASTLPGTSGDNEQFF
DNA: TGTGCTAGCACCTTACCCGGGACTAGCGGAGACAATGAGCAGTTCTTC

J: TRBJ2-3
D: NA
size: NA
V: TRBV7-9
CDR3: CASSPQADTQYF
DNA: TGTGCCAGCAGCCCACAGGCCGATACGCAGTATTTT